These 21 T cell receptor beta chains originate from one sample sequenced in a study of blood T cells in healthy people across ages (dated by TCRdb to the mid-2010s). The method was 5' RACE. TCRdb records Illumina HiSeq 2500 as the sequencer. A second PCR of roughly 7 to 11 cycles was performed with a sample-barcoded 5' primer and a J-beta primer mix. TCRdb redid the processing of the public reads, applying fastp at Q25 and MiXCR, and retained in-frame beta chains. Every entry covers one CDR3 protein and lists the most common genes and DNA from its rows. A total of 790,000 or so distinct CDR3 sequences appear in this sample, about 47% of them only once. In total, the top ten clones hold 15% to 20% of the sample. The material sequenced was blood. All receptors derive from a man aged 80 or over in good health.

Comments on this clonotype: This could be a read error, since a much larger clone is one nucleotide away. The chain links TRBV20-1 to TRBJ2-1; no firm D call. V dropped 5 bases and J dropped 13 bases, with 12 bases sitting between them. The CDR3 has 10 amino acids. Germline V gene lookup returns CDR1 DFQATT and CDR2 SNEGSKA (reference sequence). Written as DNA, the CDR3 is TGCAGTGCTGTCAAAGAGACCCAGTTCTTC. Translating gives CSAVKETQFF.

This clonotype appeared many times. V usage is TRBV24-1 and J usage is TRBJ2-1, with D possibly called TRBD1 or TRBD2 (8 bases each). The CDR3 totals 20 residues. The germline V gene has CDR1 KGHDR and CDR2 SFDVKD. The ends were cut back, 3 bases at V and 8 bases at J, with 31 bases in the middle. Written as DNA, the CDR3 is TGTGCCACCAGTGATCGTCCAGGGGGCGCGTCGGGAGGGTTGCTCGATGAGCAGTTCTTC. Its protein is CATSDRPGGASGGLLDEQFF.

This clonotype was seen many times. J is TRBJ2-3 and V is TRBV30; D is uncertain. The CDR3 has 13 residues. Germline V gives CDR1 GTSNPN, CDR2 SVGIG (reference sequence). Trimming pared 6 bases from V and 2 bases from J, leaving 12 bases between. The chain's CDR3 is CACPGRVTDTQYF. For the CDR3, the DNA is TGTGCCTGCCCTGGTAGGGTCACAGATACGCAGTATTTT.

This clonotype was observed a single time. The chain has TRBV15 and TRBJ2-5, with 9 bases fitting TRBD2. The V gene end was trimmed by 4 bases and the J gene end by 11 bases; junction bases not matched to a gene: 8. Germline values: CDR1 LNHNV, CDR2 YYDKDF (reference sequence). CDR3 length: 13 amino acids. The CDR3 spells CATSTGLASGQYF. The DNA for the CDR3 is TGTGCCACCAGCACCGGACTAGCGTCGGGGCAGTACTTC.

The chain uses TRBV25-1 and TRBJ1-4; D ambiguous. This CDR3 spans 14 amino acids. Trimming shortened V by 9 bases and J by 7 bases, and 18 bases separated the two germline ends. The germline gives CDR1 MGHDK, CDR2 SYGVNS. CDR3 residues: CARTRAKQIEKLFF. CDR3 coding DNA: TGTGCCAGAACAAGGGCCAAACAAATTGAAAAACTGTTTTTT.

The gene calls are TRBV5-1 and TRBJ1-2; no definite D call. V was shortened by 7 bases and J by 0 bases, with 16 bases between the two germline ends. The CDR3 is 15 residues long. Germline V gives CDR1 SGHRS, CDR2 YFSETQ. The CDR3 here is CASGGVTGANYGYTF. The CDR3 nucleotides read TGCGCCAGCGGCGGAGTGACGGGAGCTAACTATGGCTACACCTTC.

The rearrangement joins TRBV27 to TRBJ2-7, with D unresolved. Trimming pared 4 bases from V and 1 base from J, leaving 8 bases between. Germline V CDR1 and CDR2: MNHEY, SMNVEV (reference sequence). The CDR3 has 13 residues. The CDR3 DNA reads as TGTGCCAGCAGTTCCAGTGTTTCCTACGAGCAGTACTTC. Translation gives CASSSSVSYEQYF.

This clonotype appeared a few times. The chain employs TRBV29-1 and TRBJ2-3; 7 bases are shared with TRBD2. Unmatched junction bases numbered 12, after V lost 7 bases and J lost 2 bases. Germline V lookup: CDR1 SQVTM, CDR2 ANQGSEA. The CDR3 contains 15 residues. The CDR3 DNA reads as TGCAGCGCCCAAAGGCTAGCGGAACACACAGATACGCAGTATTTT. Amino acids: CSAQRLAEHTDTQYF.

The rearrangement joins TRBV28 to TRBJ2-5, with TRBD2 as a possible D gene (6 bases). The J call may be mistaken, given a closer DNA end match to TRBJ2-7. Per the germline V gene, CDR1 is MDHEN and CDR2 is SYDVKM. The CDR3 contains 14 residues. This CDR3 is CASSPPQAGGEQYF. The CDR3 nucleotides read TGTGCCAGCAGTCCCCCACAGGCCGGGGGCGAGCAGTACTTC.

V and J are TRBV5-1 and TRBJ2-5, with a tentative D call TRBD1 (7 bases). The V end lost 6 bases, the J end lost 3 bases, and 18 bases lay between the germline ends. Germline CDR1 and CDR2: SGHRS and YFSETQ. This CDR3 comprises 15 residues. CDR3 in amino acids: CASTQGGIREETQYF. CDR3 in DNA: TGCGCCAGCACCCAGGGGGGAATACGAGAAGAGACCCAGTACTTC.

This clonotype was counted a few times. The chain joins TRBV27 to TRBJ2-5; D tentatively reads TRBD1 or TRBD2 (5 bases each). V lost 6 bases and J lost 5, with 19 bases in between. Germline V CDR1 and CDR2: MNHEY, SMNVEV (reference sequence). The CDR3 is made up of 15 amino acids. The chain's CDR3 is CASSPGMGVGETQYF. In DNA form, the CDR3 reads TGTGCCAGCAGCCCTGGTATGGGGGTAGGCGAGACCCAGTACTTC.

This clonotype turned up a few times. The chain is built from TRBV29-1 and TRBJ2-5; 14 bases agree with TRBD2. There are 15 residues in the CDR3. Germline V gene sequence: CDR1 SQVTM, CDR2 ANQGSEA. The V and J ends lost 4 bases and 11 bases, in that order; junction bases with no gene match: 12. The CDR3 DNA reads as TGCAGCGTTGCCGGGACTAGCGGGAGACCTCGTGAGCAGTACTTC. Its protein product is CSVAGTSGRPREQYF.

V usage is TRBV6-2 or TRBV6-3 and J usage is TRBJ2-3; 9 bases fit TRBD2. Germline loops: CDR1 MNHEY, CDR2 SVGEGT. The CDR3 sequence is 15 residues long. V trimming: 11 bases; J trimming: 8 bases; junction bases outside the gene matches: 17. In nucleotides, the CDR3 is TGTGCCGGAAGGCGAGGGACTAGCTTCGCAGGTACGCAGTATTTT. Protein sequence: CAGRRGTSFAGTQYF.

The chain is built from TRBV4-3 and TRBJ2-1; 12 nucleotides agree with TRBD2. Trimming removed 1 base from V and 9 bases from J; junction bases left unmatched: 7. There are 16 residues in the CDR3. Per germline, CDR1 LGHNA and CDR2 YSLEER. DNA of the CDR3: TGCGCCAGCAGCCAAGTCCTAGCGGGAGGGCGTTCTGAGCAGTTCTTC. The encoded protein is CASSQVLAGGRSEQFF.

V is TRBV6-2 or TRBV6-3 and J is TRBJ2-7; 10 bases match TRBD2. Germline CDR1 MNHEY, CDR2 SVGEGT. This CDR3 spans 15 amino acids. V shed 6 bases and J 0 bases; nucleotides not matched to a gene: 5. CDR3 amino acids: CASRGLAPSSYEQYF. The CDR3 nucleotides are TGTGCCAGCAGGGGACTAGCGCCGAGCTCCTACGAGCAGTACTTC.

This clonotype has just a few counts. The V call is TRBV9, the J call TRBJ2-1; no definite D call. In germline, CDR1 is SGDLS, CDR2 YYNGEE. This CDR3 has 14 amino acids. V was pared by 1 base and J by 8 bases, with 13 bases between. The CDR3 sequence: CASSVQSASDEQFF. As DNA, the CDR3 is TGTGCCAGCAGCGTACAGTCGGCCAGCGATGAGCAGTTCTTC.

This clonotype was seen only a few times. The chain has TRBV6-5 and TRBJ2-2; D remains unclear. Trimming left V 6 bases short and J 6 bases short, with 11 bases between. The CDR3 loop spans 13 amino acids. Looked up from germline, CDR1 is MNHEY and CDR2 is SVGAGI. CDR3 protein: CASRDAEAGELFF. Written as DNA, the CDR3 is TGTGCCAGCAGGGACGCCGAAGCCGGGGAGCTGTTTTTT.

This clonotype has a handful of counts. A junction boundary mismatches the germline segment, possibly from a read error. V usage is TRBV29-1 and J usage is TRBJ2-4; 9 bases match TRBD1. The end of the DNA is better explained by TRBJ2-7, so the J call may be wrong. This CDR3 spans 13 amino acids. Germline V lookup: CDR1 SQVTM, CDR2 ANQGSEA. The DNA of the CDR3 is TGCGGCGTTGAGGGGACAGGGAGATACGAGCAGTACTTC. Its translation: CGVEGTGRYEQYF.

V usage is TRBV20-1 and J usage is TRBJ2-4; 9 nucleotides match TRBD2. CDR3 length equals 17 residues. Looked up from germline, CDR1 is DFQATT and CDR2 is SNEGSKA (reference sequence). V gave up 3 bases and J gave up 2 bases; unmatched junction bases: 11. Written as DNA, the CDR3 is TGCAGTGCTAGCCCCTCAGGTAGCGGGAGTTCCAAAAACATTCAGTACTTC. Translation: CSASPSGSGSSKNIQYF.

The V call is TRBV20-1, the J call TRBJ2-5; tentative D call: TRBD2 (7 bases). CDR1 is DFQATT and CDR2 is SNEGSKA in the germline V gene (reference sequence). Trimming left V 6 bases short and J 5 bases short, with 19 bases between. This CDR3 comprises 14 residues. The CDR3 bases are TGCAGTGCAATGACTAGCCGGAGGGGGGAGACCCAGTACTTC. Protein sequence: CSAMTSRRGETQYF.

This clonotype was recorded a few times. The V call is TRBV12-3 or TRBV12-4, the J call TRBJ2-7; the match to TRBD2 covers 7 bases. V gave up 2 bases and J gave up 0 bases; unmatched junction bases: 7. This CDR3 comprises 16 residues. CDR3: CASSLRLAASSYEQYF. The CDR3 DNA reads as TGTGCCAGCAGTTTACGGCTAGCGGCGAGCTCCTACGAGCAGTACTTC.